Sequencing of this T cell receptor (beta chain) was carried out in a study of monozygotic twins with inflammatory bowel disease (dated by TCRdb to about 2019). Some background on the complete study: The full study comprised around 28 monozygotic twin pairs: nine German pairs (four IBD-concordant, five IBD-discordant) and 19 IBD-discordant Danish pairs. Within discordant pairs, disease-associated traits were sought mainly by comparing IBD patients with their genetically identical healthy co-twins. Each individual had, on average, about 151 000 unique TCRalpha sequences and 181 000 unique TCRbeta sequences available for analysis.

To note about this clonotype: Its antigen is currently not known.

Preparation of the library involved 5' RACE. For each TCR library, 3,500 to 4,000 ng of total RNA was used. cDNA was synthesized with SMARTScribe reverse transcriptase in eight separate reactions per sample. During cDNA synthesis, unique molecular identifiers containing a 6-nucleotide sample barcode were introduced by template switching. TCRalpha and TCRbeta cDNA was amplified in two nested PCRs of around 15 and 10 cycles, and bead purification was carried out after each PCR. Before amplification, the cDNA was treated with uracil DNA-glycosylase and purified using the QIAquick PCR purification kit. The second PCR added Illumina TruSeq-compatible adapters along with sample-specific barcodes. Library quality and concentration were checked on TapeStation and Qubit, and libraries were pooled at about 5 ng each. The pooled libraries were sequenced with 2 x 100 bp reads and custom sequencing primers on an Illumina HiSeq2500 single-index Rapid Run. For the original study's pipeline: UMI-based consensus assembly with MiGEC version 1.2.6 was used to correct PCR and sequencing errors. V(D)J alignment, clonotype assembly and CDR3 extraction were performed with MiXCR version 2.1.1. Normalisation of gene usage, clonotype sharing and MAIT/NKT TCR abundance was achieved by analysing the top 1000, 10 000 and 20 000 clonotypes per sample. Diversity was computed as the inverse Simpson index with the vegan R package after downsampling to 27 000 UMIs. Statistical testing used paired Mann-Whitney U tests on the discordant twin pairs and applied Benjamini-Hochberg correction for multiple testing. TCRdb reanalyzed the reads, keeping one entry per CDR3 protein sequence and omitting DNA. These V and J calls rely on TCRdb rather than the paper's analysis. The sample table holds some 150,000 distinct CDR3 sequences. The ten largest clones capture roughly 2.6% of the sample.

A roughly 2.5 ml peripheral blood sample was drawn into PAXgene tubes per donor and stored at -80°C. Total RNA was isolated from whole blood with the PAXgene blood miRNA kit on an automated QIAcube, without T cell sorting. Peripheral blood from monozygotic twin pairs concordant or discordant for inflammatory bowel disease was subjected to deep TCRalpha and TCRbeta repertoire profiling with unique molecular barcoding. Smoking habits were recorded for all twin pairs, and each individual was classified as a current, former or never smoker. Findings and caveats that apply to the study as a whole: Differing immunosuppressive treatments among patients may have added background noise and inter-individual variability to the repertoires. No single strong signal or clonotype linked to IBD turned up in the results, so the idea that one exists was not supported. The analysis was unable to tell apart different T cell subtypes. Compared with healthy twins, IBD patients shared fewer clonotypes with other individuals, and the difference was most pronounced in patients with signs of disease activity. Measured by the inverse Simpson index, TCRbeta repertoire diversity was lower in IBD patients than in their healthy co-twins. Repertoire similarity did not differ between concordant and discordant twins, possibly due to limited statistical power.

Sequencing input: blood. This receptor was taken from a human donor with ulcerative colitis or Crohn's disease, or a healthy co-twin of an affected twin (not recorded which).

The CDR3 protein is CSARTGDDSPLHF. The sequence is built from TRBV20-1 and TRBJ1-6; TCRdb selects TRBD1, and the lack of DNA leaves this call unchecked. The germline V gene (reference sequence) sets CDR1 to DFQATT and CDR2 to SNEGSKA. The CDR3, from cysteine to phenylalanine, totals 13 residues. The record lacks a DNA sequence.